This TCR beta chain was obtained from a study of T cell changes during pregnancy in multiple sclerosis. The method was immunoSEQ multiplex PCR; TCRdb's version includes in-frame clones alone and lacks a portion of them. The table shows 80,000 to 130,000 clones, with approximately 90% occurring only once. Per the germline V gene, CDR1 is MNHEY and CDR2 is SMNVEV (reference sequence). Trimming took 10 bases from V and 0 from J; bases not matched to a gene: 5. This CDR3 has 14 amino acids. Sequenced material: peripheral blood, taken in the second trimester of pregnancy. The receptor comes from a female donor with multiple sclerosis, enrolled in a pregnancy study. J is TRBJ2-2 and V is TRBV27; TRBD1 aligns across 7 bases. Written as DNA, the CDR3 is TGTGCCACCTCGACAGGGCCGAACACCGGGGAGCTGTTTTTT. The encoded protein is CATSTGPNTGELFF.